One and the same sample provided the 30 T cell receptor beta chains below, sequenced in a study of blood T cell repertoires in COVID-19. This table comes from immunoSEQ multiplex PCR, and its TCRdb copy is limited to in-frame clones, with some not included. In the table there are 140,000 or so clones, around 83% of which are singletons. The sample was peripheral blood. All receptors derive from an elderly woman with acute or convalescent COVID-19.

This chain links TRBV25-1 with TRBJ2-1; 10 bases match TRBD1. Germline loops: CDR1 MGHDK, CDR2 SYGVNS. V shed 6 bases, J shed 5 bases, and the junction held 4 bases outside the gene matches. This CDR3 has 14 amino acids. This CDR3 reads CASRAGTGDNEQFF. Here the CDR3 DNA reads TGTGCCAGCAGGGCCGGGACAGGGGACAATGAGCAGTTCTTC. Complete variable domain (other parts from reference TRBV25-1 and TRBJ2-1): EADIYQTPRYLVIGTGKKITLECSQTMGHDKMYWYQQDPGMELHLIHYSYGVNSTEKGDLSSESTVSRIRTEHFPLTLESARPSHTSQYLCASRAGTGDNEQFFGPGTRLTVL.

The V call is TRBV7-8, the J call TRBJ2-1, with 11 bases aligning to TRBD2. Germline V gives CDR1 SGHVS, CDR2 FQNEAQ. This CDR3 comprises 17 residues. J gave up 6 bases and V 1 base, and 8 bases lay outside the gene matches. The CDR3 DNA reads TGTGCCAGCAGCTTAGTGCCGACTAGCGGGATTTTCAATGAGCAGTTCTTC. This translates into CASSLVPTSGIFNEQFF.

V and J are TRBV19 and TRBJ2-1; D not certain. This CDR3 comprises 11 residues. Trimming removed 5 bases from V and 11 bases from J, with 10 bases in between. The germline CDR1 and CDR2 sequences are LNHDA and SQIVND (reference sequence). In DNA, the CDR3 is TGTGCCAGTAGTGCCCAGGCCAAGCAGTTCTTC. This gives the protein CASSAQAKQFF.

J is TRBJ1-2 and V is TRBV5-1, with D unclear. Trimming stripped 4 bases from V and 1 base from J, with 8 bases between. Germline V gene data show CDR1 as SGHRS and CDR2 as YFSETQ. The CDR3 has 13 amino acids. CDR3 DNA sequence: TGCGCCAGCAGCGGAGAGTTTAACTATGGCTACACCTTC. Encoded protein: CASSGEFNYGYTF. The whole variable domain, remainder taken from reference TRBV5-1 and TRBJ1-2, is KAGVTQTPRYLIKTRGQQVTLSCSPISGHRSVSWYQQTPGQGLQFLFEYFSETQRNKGNFPGRFSGRQFSNSRSEMNVSTLELGDSALYLCASSGEFNYGYTFGSGTRLTVV.

The rearrangement links TRBV7-2 to TRBJ1-5; D is possibly TRBD1 (6 bases). This CDR3 spans 13 amino acids. The V end lost 3 bases, the J end lost 6 bases, and 9 bases lay between the germline ends. The germline V gene encodes CDR1 SGHTA and CDR2 FQGNSA. The CDR3 DNA is TGTGCCAGCAGCTTTAACAGGGTTCAGCCCCAGCATTTT. Amino acids: CASSFNRVQPQHF.

The J gene is TRBJ2-1, the V gene TRBV20-1; no firm D call. Trimming took off 3 bases at V and 2 bases at J, with 11 bases between the two ends. Germline lookup yields CDR1 DFQATT and CDR2 SNEGSKA (reference sequence). The CDR3 has 14 amino acids. For the CDR3, the DNA is TGCAGTGCTAGTAGAGGTAGAACCTACAATGAGCAGTTCTTC. Translated, it gives CSASRGRTYNEQFF.

This chain joins TRBV27 and TRBJ1-3; no firm D call. The V end lost 6 bases, the J end lost 3 bases, and 9 bases lay between the germline ends. CDR1 is MNHEY and CDR2 is SMNVEV in the germline V gene (reference sequence). The CDR3 is made up of 13 amino acids. CDR3 sequence reads: CASSPGVGNTIYF. The CDR3 bases are TGTGCCAGCAGCCCCGGAGTTGGAAACACCATATATTTT.

J is TRBJ1-2 and V is TRBV4-1; 7 nucleotides align to TRBD1. Losses at the gene ends were 6 bases for V and 6 bases for J; bases not matched to a gene: 1. CDR3 length: 11 residues. Per the germline V gene, CDR1 is MGHRA and CDR2 is YSYEKL. This CDR3 is CASRTGNGYTF. Here the CDR3 DNA reads TGCGCCAGCAGGACAGGGAATGGCTACACCTTC.

The chain couples TRBV9 to TRBJ1-2, with a possible D match to TRBD1 (5 bases). The CDR3 covers 13 residues. Germline CDR1 reads SGDLS; CDR2 reads YYNGEE. Deletions cut 4 bases from V and 2 bases from J, with 9 bases between. The CDR3 DNA sequence: TGTGCCAGCAGCCCCGACAGAAACTATGGCTACACCTTC. Its translation: CASSPDRNYGYTF.

The rearrangement joins TRBV28 to TRBJ1-1, with D possibly being TRBD1 (6 bases). This CDR3 comprises 12 residues. The V gene's germline CDR1 is MDHEN and CDR2 SYDVKM. The germline V and J ends were trimmed by 6 bases and 5 bases, with 10 bases remaining between them. The DNA for the CDR3 is TGTGCCAGCAGCACAGGGAGTACTGAAGCTTTCTTT. It specifies CASSTGSTEAFF.

The chain uses TRBV7-9 and TRBJ1-1; D gene ambiguous. Germline CDR1 SEHNR, CDR2 FQNEAQ (reference sequence). The CDR3 contains 12 residues. The V and J ends lost 3 bases and 6 bases respectively, with 8 bases between them. The CDR3 region is CASSFGTPEAFF. CDR3 nucleotide sequence: TGTGCCAGCAGCTTTGGCACGCCTGAAGCTTTCTTT. Complete variable domain (other parts from reference TRBV7-9 and TRBJ1-1): DTGVSQNPRHKITKRGQNVTFRCDPISEHNRLYWYRQTLGQGPEFLTYFQNEAQLEKSRLLSDRFSAERPKGSFSTLEIQRTEQGDSAMYLCASSFGTPEAFFGQGTRLTVV.

The chain is built from TRBV7-2 and TRBJ2-7, with TRBD1 matching 9 bases. The junction had 7 bases not matched to a gene; V was cut back by 1 base and J by 3 bases. CDR3 size: 16 residues. The germline CDR1 and CDR2 sequences are SGHTA and FQGNSA. The CDR3 sequence: CASSLVAGQGNYEQYF. For the CDR3, the DNA is TGTGCCAGCAGCTTAGTGGCGGGACAGGGAAACTACGAGCAGTACTTC. Looking up the rest from reference TRBV7-2 and TRBJ2-7 gives the full variable domain: GAGVSQSPSNKVTEKGKDVELRCDPISGHTALYWYRQSLGQGLEFLIYFQGNSAPDKSGLPSDRFSAERTGGSVSTLTIQRTQQEDSAVYLCASSLVAGQGNYEQYFGPGTRLTVT.

This chain uses TRBV28 with TRBJ1-4, with TRBD1 as a possible D gene (5 bases). Trimming cost V 6 bases and J 7 bases, with 12 bases left between them. Germline CDR1 MDHEN, CDR2 SYDVKM. The CDR3 runs 13 residues. The chain's CDR3 is CASRHRFSEKLFF. CDR3 sequence (DNA): TGTGCCAGCAGGCACAGGTTTAGTGAAAAACTGTTTTTT.

This chain uses TRBV19 with TRBJ2-7; TRBD2 is a possible D gene (6 bases). Germline V gives CDR1 LNHDA, CDR2 SQIVND (reference sequence). The CDR3 length is 14 residues. The V end was cut by 10 bases, the J end by 1 base, with 17 bases between. This CDR3 is CATRLGSGSYEQYF. CDR3 sequence (DNA): TGTGCCACCCGACTCGGGAGTGGTTCCTACGAGCAGTACTTC. Using reference TRBV19 and TRBJ2-7 for the parts outside the CDR3, the full variable domain is DGGITQSPKYLFRKEGQNVTLSCEQNLNHDAMYWYRQDPGQGLRLIYYSQIVNDFQKGDIAEGYSVSREKKESFPLTVTSAQKNPTAFYLCATRLGSGSYEQYFGPGTRLTVT.

V usage is TRBV18 and J usage is TRBJ1-2, with D possibly TRBD1 on 5 matching bases. Germline loops: CDR1 KGHSH, CDR2 LQKENI. The CDR3 is made up of 16 amino acids. The ends were cut back, 2 bases at V and 6 bases at J, with 19 bases in the middle. As DNA, the CDR3 is TGTGCCAGCTCACCATTTAATACGGGGGGAATGGATGGCTACACCTTC. Translated, it gives CASSPFNTGGMDGYTF.

The rearrangement links TRBV7-9 to TRBJ2-7, with TRBD1 as a possible D gene (7 bases). Trimming shortened V by 5 bases and J by 6 bases, and 14 bases separated the two germline ends. There are 13 residues in the CDR3. Germline loops: CDR1 SEHNR, CDR2 FQNEAQ (reference sequence). Here the CDR3 DNA reads TGTGCCAGCAGCGGAGGGACAGAGGGCGAGCAGTACTTC. Its translation is CASSGGTEGEQYF.

V and J are TRBV18 and TRBJ2-5; a possible D gene is TRBD1 (6 bases). This CDR3 comprises 14 residues. Germline V lookup: CDR1 KGHSH, CDR2 LQKENI. Trimming took off 3 bases at V and 5 bases at J, with 13 bases between the two ends. CDR3 in DNA: TGTGCCAGCTCACCGCTACAGGGTGTCGAGACCCAGTACTTC. This translates into CASSPLQGVETQYF.

V gene TRBV9 combines with J gene TRBJ2-1; TRBD1 aligns across 7 bases. The CDR3 is 16 amino acids. Germline trimming cut 0 bases from V and 3 bases from J; bases unmatched to any gene: 6. The germline CDR1 and CDR2 sequences are SGDLS and YYNGEE. The CDR3: CASSVDVGGYYNEQFF. CDR3 bases: TGTGCCAGCAGCGTAGATGTAGGGGGCTACTACAATGAGCAGTTCTTC.

The rearrangement joins TRBV27 to TRBJ1-1, with 7 bases that match TRBD1. V shed 5 bases and J 1 base; nucleotides not matched to a gene: 16. The germline V gene encodes CDR1 MNHEY and CDR2 SMNVEV (reference sequence). The CDR3 runs to 18 residues. CDR3 loop: CASSPGQAILKGNTEAFF. CDR3 DNA sequence: TGTGCCAGCAGTCCCGGACAGGCGATACTCAAAGGGAACACTGAAGCTTTCTTT.

This rearrangement joins TRBV7-8 to TRBJ2-7, with TRBD1 matching over 9 bases. Germline trimming cut 5 bases from V and 6 bases from J; bases unmatched to any gene: 11. CDR3 length: 15 residues. Germline V gene lookup returns CDR1 SGHVS and CDR2 FQNEAQ. This CDR3 reads CASSPRRDRVGEQYF. The CDR3 coding sequence is TGTGCCAGCAGCCCCCGGAGGGACAGGGTAGGCGAGCAGTACTTC.

This sequence joins TRBV19 and TRBJ1-1; TRBD1 is a possible D gene (5 bases). The CDR3 covers 16 residues. The germline CDR1 and CDR2 sequences are LNHDA and SQIVND (reference sequence). V was pared by 3 bases and J by 4 bases, with 18 bases between. CDR3 residues: CASSIMGGIRGTEAFF. The CDR3 DNA is TGTGCCAGTAGTATTATGGGGGGAATTAGGGGCACTGAAGCTTTCTTT.

This clone came up once. V is TRBV5-1 and J is TRBJ2-7; the match to TRBD1 covers 11 bases. This CDR3 contains 15 residues. The V segment lost 3 bases and the J segment 4 bases; nucleotides outside the gene matches: 6. From germline, CDR1 is SGHRS and CDR2 YFSETQ. The CDR3 protein is CASSSWTGGQYEQYF. The DNA of the CDR3 is TGCGCCAGCAGCTCATGGACAGGGGGCCAGTACGAGCAGTACTTC.

This chain uses TRBV23-1 with TRBJ1-1; TRBD1 might be the D (5 bases). TRBV23-1 qualifies as an ORF whose function is uncertain. V was cut by 2 bases and J by 2 bases, with 12 bases left in between. The CDR3 extends over 15 amino acids. The chain's CDR3 is CASSQIYRTNTEAFF. DNA of the CDR3: TGCGCCAGCAGTCAAATCTACAGGACCAACACTGAAGCTTTCTTT.

J is TRBJ1-5 and V is TRBV2; 9 nucleotides line up with TRBD1. The germline V gene encodes CDR1 SNHLY and CDR2 FYNNEI. Germline trimming cut 6 bases from V and 1 base from J; bases unmatched to any gene: 4. The CDR3 has 15 residues. In DNA, the CDR3 is TGTGCCAGCAGAAAGGACAGGGGAAGCAATCAGCCCCAGCATTTT. Translation: CASRKDRGSNQPQHF.

The chain combines TRBV5-1 with TRBJ2-5; D remains ambiguous. Germline values: CDR1 SGHRS, CDR2 YFSETQ. This CDR3 is 15 amino acids long. V dropped 0 bases and J dropped 5 bases, with 14 bases sitting between them. The CDR3 region is CASSLGYSDMETQYF. CDR3 nucleotides: TGCGCCAGCAGCTTGGGGTACAGTGACATGGAGACCCAGTACTTC.

This clone showed up just once. The CDR3 DNA reads as TGCGCCAGCAGCCAAGGTGGGGGGGCCGCCTCTGGGGCCAACGTCCTGACTTTC. Its protein is CASSQGGGAASGANVLTF. V and J are TRBV4-1 and TRBJ2-6; D is perhaps TRBD2 (7 bases). With 1 base removed from V and 0 bases from J, the gap between germline ends came to 13 bases. Germline CDR1 is MGHRA and CDR2 is YSYEKL. This CDR3 region has 18 residues.

This chain joins TRBV5-1 and TRBJ1-4; 11 bases agree with TRBD1. V dropped 2 bases and J dropped 7; count of bases not matched to a gene: 19. This CDR3 comprises 20 residues. Germline CDR1 and CDR2: SGHRS and YFSETQ. CDR3 coding DNA: TGCGCCAGCAGCTTCGACCCAACCGGGACAGGGGGGTCTGGGCTTGAAAAACTGTTTTTT. It specifies CASSFDPTGTGGSGLEKLFF.

This clone was picked up one time. V is TRBV28 and J is TRBJ2-7; 8 positions agree with TRBD2. Germline V gene sequence: CDR1 MDHEN, CDR2 SYDVKM. The J segment lost 6 bases and the V segment lost 4 bases, leaving 5 bases of the junction unmatched. The CDR3 is made up of 13 amino acids. CDR3 residues: CASSWGLEGEQYF. The CDR3 DNA is TGTGCCAGCAGTTGGGGACTAGAGGGCGAGCAGTACTTC.

The chain has TRBV19 and TRBJ2-1; 8 nucleotides line up with TRBD2. With 1 base clipped from V and 4 bases from J, the junction kept 6 bases outside the gene matches. The CDR3 has 16 amino acids. Germline assignment: CDR1 LNHDA and CDR2 SQIVND (reference sequence). The CDR3 here is CASSIVGAGGYNEQFF. The CDR3 DNA reads as TGTGCCAGTAGTATAGTGGGGGCGGGAGGATACAATGAGCAGTTCTTC.

V is TRBV4-1 and J is TRBJ2-1; D might be TRBD2 (5 bases). The CDR3 is 12 amino acids. Germline V CDR1 and CDR2: MGHRA, YSYEKL. Trimming removed 5 bases at V and 5 bases at J, with 7 bases between. The CDR3 coding sequence is TGCGCCAGCAGCTTGCGGGACAATGAGCAGTTCTTC. The encoded protein is CASSLRDNEQFF.